Reported below is one T cell receptor (beta chain). V was pared by 0 bases and J by 2 bases, with 9 bases between. This CDR3 has 15 residues. The germline V gene encodes CDR1 SGHKS and CDR2 YYEKEE (reference sequence). The sample comes from a study of cytomegalovirus exposure and HLA in healthy donors. PCR amplification relied on 60 Vbeta primers (plus 13 Jbeta primers). Some clones are missing from TCRdb's copy, which holds only in-frame ones; the method was immunoSEQ multiplex PCR. The sample shows around 150,000 clones, and 1.3% sits with its ten largest clones. Sequencing input: PBMCs. The clonotype was recovered from a woman aged 55-70 years in good health and CMV-seronegative. V usage is TRBV5-5 and J usage is TRBJ1-5, with D unresolved. Here the CDR3 DNA reads TGTGCCAGCAGCTTGGAGTGGGCAGGCAATCAGCCCCAGCATTTT. This translates into CASSLEWAGNQPQHF.